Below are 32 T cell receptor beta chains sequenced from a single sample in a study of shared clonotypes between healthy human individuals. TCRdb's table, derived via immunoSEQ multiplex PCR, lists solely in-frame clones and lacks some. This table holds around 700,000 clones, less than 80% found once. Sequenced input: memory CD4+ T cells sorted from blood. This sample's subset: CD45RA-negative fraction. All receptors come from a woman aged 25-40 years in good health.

The DNA for the CDR3 is TGTGCCAGCAGCTTAGGGGTTAGCGGAGATACGCAGTATTTT. Amino acid sequence: CASSLGVSGDTQYF. The rearrangement joins TRBV7-6 to TRBJ2-3; D is perhaps TRBD2 (6 bases). The CDR3 totals 14 residues. In germline, CDR1 is SGHVS, CDR2 FNYEAQ. Between the trimmed V and J ends, which lost 1 base and 5 bases, there was a span of 10 bases.

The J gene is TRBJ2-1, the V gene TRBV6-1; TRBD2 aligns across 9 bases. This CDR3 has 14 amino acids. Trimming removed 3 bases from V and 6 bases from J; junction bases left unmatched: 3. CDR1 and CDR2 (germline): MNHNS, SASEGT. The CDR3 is CASSELAGVNEQFF. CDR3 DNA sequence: TGTGCCAGCAGTGAGTTAGCGGGAGTCAATGAGCAGTTCTTC.

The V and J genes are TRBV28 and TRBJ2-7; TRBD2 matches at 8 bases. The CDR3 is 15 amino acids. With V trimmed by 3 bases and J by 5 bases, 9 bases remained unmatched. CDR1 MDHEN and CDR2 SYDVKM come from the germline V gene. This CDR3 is CASSFRREGIHEQYF. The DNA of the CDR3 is TGTGCCAGCAGTTTTCGTCGGGAGGGTATACACGAGCAGTACTTC.

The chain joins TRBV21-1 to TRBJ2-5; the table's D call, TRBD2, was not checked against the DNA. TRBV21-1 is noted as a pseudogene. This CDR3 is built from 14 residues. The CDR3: CASSKGLLQRTQYF. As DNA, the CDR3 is TGTGCCAGCAGCAAAGGACTCCTCCAGAGAACCCAGTACTTC.

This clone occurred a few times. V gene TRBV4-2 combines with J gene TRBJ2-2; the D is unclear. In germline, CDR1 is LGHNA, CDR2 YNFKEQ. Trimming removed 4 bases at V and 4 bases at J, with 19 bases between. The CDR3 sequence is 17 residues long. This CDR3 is CASSRLGHPVATGELFF. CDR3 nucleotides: TGTGCCAGCAGCCGTCTAGGTCACCCTGTAGCCACCGGGGAGCTGTTTTTT.

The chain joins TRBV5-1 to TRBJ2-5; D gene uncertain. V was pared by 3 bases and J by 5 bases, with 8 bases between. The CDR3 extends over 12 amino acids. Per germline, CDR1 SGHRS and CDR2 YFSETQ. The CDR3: CASSSDVETQYF. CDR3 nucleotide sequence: TGCGCCAGCAGCTCCGACGTGGAGACCCAGTACTTC.

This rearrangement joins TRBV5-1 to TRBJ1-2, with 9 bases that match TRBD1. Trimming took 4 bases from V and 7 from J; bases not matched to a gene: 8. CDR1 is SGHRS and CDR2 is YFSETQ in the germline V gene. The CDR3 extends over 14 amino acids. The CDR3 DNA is TGCGCCAGCAGCCAGGGACAGGGACTCTCTGGCTACACCTTC. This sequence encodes CASSQGQGLSGYTF.

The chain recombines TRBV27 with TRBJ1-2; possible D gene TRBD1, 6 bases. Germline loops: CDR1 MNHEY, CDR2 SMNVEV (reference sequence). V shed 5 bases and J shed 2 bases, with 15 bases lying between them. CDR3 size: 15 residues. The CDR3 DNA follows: TGTGCCAGCAGTCCCCGAGGGGGGCTAAACTATGGCTACACCTTC. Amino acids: CASSPRGGLNYGYTF.

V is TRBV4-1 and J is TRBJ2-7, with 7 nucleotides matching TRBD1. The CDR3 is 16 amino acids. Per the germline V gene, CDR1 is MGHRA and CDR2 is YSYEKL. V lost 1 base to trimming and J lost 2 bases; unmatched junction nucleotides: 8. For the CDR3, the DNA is TGCGCCAGCAGCCAAGTATATGGACAGGTAACCTACGAGCAGTACTTC. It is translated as CASSQVYGQVTYEQYF.

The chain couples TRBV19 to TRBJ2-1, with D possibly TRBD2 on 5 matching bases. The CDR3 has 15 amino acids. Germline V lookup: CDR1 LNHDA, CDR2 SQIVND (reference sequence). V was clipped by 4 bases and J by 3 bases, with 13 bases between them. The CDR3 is CASSKSGRLYNEQFF. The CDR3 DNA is TGTGCCAGTAGTAAGAGCGGACGACTCTACAATGAGCAGTTCTTC. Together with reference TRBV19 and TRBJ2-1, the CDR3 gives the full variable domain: DGGITQSPKYLFRKEGQNVTLSCEQNLNHDAMYWYRQDPGQGLRLIYYSQIVNDFQKGDIAEGYSVSREKKESFPLTVTSAQKNPTAFYLCASSKSGRLYNEQFFGPGTRLTVL.

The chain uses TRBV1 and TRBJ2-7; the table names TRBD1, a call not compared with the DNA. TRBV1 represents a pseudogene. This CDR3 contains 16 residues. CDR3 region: CTSSQDPTGLIYEQYF. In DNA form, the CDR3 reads TGCACCAGCAGCCAAGATCCCACAGGGTTAATCTACGAGCAGTACTTC.

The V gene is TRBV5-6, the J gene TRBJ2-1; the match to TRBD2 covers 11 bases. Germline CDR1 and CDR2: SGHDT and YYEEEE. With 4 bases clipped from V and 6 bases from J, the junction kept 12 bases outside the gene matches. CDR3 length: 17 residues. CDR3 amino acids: CASSRITTSGKFNEQFF. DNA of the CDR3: TGTGCCAGCAGCCGTATTACGACTAGCGGGAAGTTCAATGAGCAGTTCTTC.

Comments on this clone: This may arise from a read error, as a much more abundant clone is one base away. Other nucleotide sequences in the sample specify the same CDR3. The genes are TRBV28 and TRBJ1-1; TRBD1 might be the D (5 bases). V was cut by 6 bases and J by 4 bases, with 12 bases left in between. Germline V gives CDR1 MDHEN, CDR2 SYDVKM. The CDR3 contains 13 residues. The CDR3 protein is CASSPPGGTEAFF. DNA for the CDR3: TGTGCCAGCAGCCCCCCCGGGGGCACTGAAGCTTTCTTT.

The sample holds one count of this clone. DNA for the CDR3: TGTGCCAGCTCCCCGCAGGGGATCTCCTACGAGCAGTACTTC. It codes for CASSPQGISYEQYF. This chain connects TRBV28 to TRBJ2-7, with a weak D call TRBD1 (6 bases). The CDR3 extends over 14 amino acids. Looked up from germline, CDR1 is MDHEN and CDR2 is SYDVKM. V was trimmed by 8 bases and J by 0 bases, leaving 14 bases between them.

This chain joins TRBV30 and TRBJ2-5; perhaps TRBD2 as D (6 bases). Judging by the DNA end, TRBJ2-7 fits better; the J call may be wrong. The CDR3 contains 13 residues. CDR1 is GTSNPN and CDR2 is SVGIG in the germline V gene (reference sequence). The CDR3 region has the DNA TGTGCCTGGAGTGGGCGGCGGGGATACGAGCAGTACTTC. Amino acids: CAWSGRRGYEQYF.

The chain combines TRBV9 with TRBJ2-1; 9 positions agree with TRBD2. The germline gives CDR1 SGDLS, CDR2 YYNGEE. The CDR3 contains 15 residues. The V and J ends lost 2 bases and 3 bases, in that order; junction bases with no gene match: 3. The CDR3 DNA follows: TGTGCCAGCAGCGTCCTAGCGGGGAACTACAATGAGCAGTTCTTC. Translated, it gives CASSVLAGNYNEQFF.

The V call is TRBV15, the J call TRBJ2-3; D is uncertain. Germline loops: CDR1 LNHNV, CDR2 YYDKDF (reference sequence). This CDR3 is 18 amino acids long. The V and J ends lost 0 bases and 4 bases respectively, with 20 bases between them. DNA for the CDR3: TGTGCCACCAGCAGAGACCCTGGCCTCGGCGGAACGTCAGATACGCAGTATTTT. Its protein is CATSRDPGLGGTSDTQYF.

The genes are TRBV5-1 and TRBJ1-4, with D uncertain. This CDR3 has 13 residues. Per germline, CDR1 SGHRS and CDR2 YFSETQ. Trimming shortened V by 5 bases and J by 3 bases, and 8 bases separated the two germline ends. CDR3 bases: TGCGCCAGCAGTTTCGGTCCTAATGAAAAACTGTTTTTT. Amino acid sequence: CASSFGPNEKLFF.

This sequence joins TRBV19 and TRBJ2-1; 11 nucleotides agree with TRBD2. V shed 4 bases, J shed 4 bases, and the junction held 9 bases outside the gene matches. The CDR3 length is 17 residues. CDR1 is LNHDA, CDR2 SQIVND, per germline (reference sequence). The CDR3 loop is CASSRLAGMVDYNEQFF. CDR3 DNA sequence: TGTGCCAGTAGTAGACTAGCGGGGATGGTCGATTACAATGAGCAGTTCTTC.

The DNA for the CDR3 is TGTGCCAGCAGGGGAGCGGGACAGGGGAATCCTGGGGCCAACGTCCTGACTTTC. Protein sequence: CASRGAGQGNPGANVLTF. V is TRBV27 and J is TRBJ2-6; TRBD1 matches 10 bases. The CDR3 extends over 18 amino acids. Trimming removed 6 bases from V and 2 bases from J; junction bases left unmatched: 10. Germline-derived CDR1 and CDR2 are MNHEY and SMNVEV (reference sequence).

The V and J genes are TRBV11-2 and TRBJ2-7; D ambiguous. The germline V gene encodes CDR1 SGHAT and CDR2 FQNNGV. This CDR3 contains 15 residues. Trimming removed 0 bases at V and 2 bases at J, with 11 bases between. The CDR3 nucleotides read TGTGCCAGCAGCTTAGATCTAGTCGTCGCCTACGAGCAGTACTTC. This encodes CASSLDLVVAYEQYF.

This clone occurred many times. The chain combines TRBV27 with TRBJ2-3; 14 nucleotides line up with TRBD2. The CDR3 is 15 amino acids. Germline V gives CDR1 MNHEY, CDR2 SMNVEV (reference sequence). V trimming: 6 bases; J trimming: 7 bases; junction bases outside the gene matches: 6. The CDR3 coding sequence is TGTGCCAGCAGGAAGGGACTAGCGGGAGCAAATACGCAGTATTTT. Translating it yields CASRKGLAGANTQYF.

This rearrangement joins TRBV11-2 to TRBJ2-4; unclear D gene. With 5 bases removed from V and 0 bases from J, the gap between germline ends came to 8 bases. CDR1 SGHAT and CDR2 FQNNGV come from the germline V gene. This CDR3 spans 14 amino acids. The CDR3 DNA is TGTGCCAGCAGCCCCCTAGGAGCCAAAAACATTCAGTACTTC. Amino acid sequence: CASSPLGAKNIQYF.

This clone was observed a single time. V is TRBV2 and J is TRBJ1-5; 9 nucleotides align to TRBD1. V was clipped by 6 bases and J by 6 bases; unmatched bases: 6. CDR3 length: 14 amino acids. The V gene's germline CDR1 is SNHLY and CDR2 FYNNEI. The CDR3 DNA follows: TGTGCCAGCAGGTCGGGACAGGGACTTCAGCCCCAGCATTTT. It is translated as CASRSGQGLQPQHF.

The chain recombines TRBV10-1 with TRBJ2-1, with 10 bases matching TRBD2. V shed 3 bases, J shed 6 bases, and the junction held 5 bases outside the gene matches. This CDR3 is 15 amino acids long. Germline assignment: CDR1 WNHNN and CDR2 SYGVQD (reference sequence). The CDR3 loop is CASSDWTSGANEQFF. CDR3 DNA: TGCGCCAGCAGTGACTGGACTAGCGGAGCCAATGAGCAGTTCTTC.

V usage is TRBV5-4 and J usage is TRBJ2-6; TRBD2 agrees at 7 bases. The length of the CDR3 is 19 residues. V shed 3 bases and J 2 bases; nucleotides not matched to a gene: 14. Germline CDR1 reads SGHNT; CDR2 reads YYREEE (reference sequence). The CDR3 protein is CASSSWGRASPTGANVLTF. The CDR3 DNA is TGTGCCAGCAGCTCGTGGGGGAGGGCCAGCCCGACTGGGGCCAACGTCCTGACTTTC.

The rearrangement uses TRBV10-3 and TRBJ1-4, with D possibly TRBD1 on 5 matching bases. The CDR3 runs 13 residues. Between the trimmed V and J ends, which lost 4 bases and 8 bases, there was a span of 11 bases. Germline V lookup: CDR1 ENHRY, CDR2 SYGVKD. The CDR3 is CAISVGGTEKLFF. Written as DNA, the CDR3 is TGTGCCATCAGTGTGGGGGGAACCGAAAAACTGTTTTTT.

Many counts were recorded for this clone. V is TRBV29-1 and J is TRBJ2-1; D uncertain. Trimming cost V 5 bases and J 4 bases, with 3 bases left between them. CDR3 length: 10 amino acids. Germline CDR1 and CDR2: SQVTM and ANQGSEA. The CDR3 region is CSVIYNEQFF. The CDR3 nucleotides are TGCAGCGTTATATACAATGAGCAGTTCTTC.

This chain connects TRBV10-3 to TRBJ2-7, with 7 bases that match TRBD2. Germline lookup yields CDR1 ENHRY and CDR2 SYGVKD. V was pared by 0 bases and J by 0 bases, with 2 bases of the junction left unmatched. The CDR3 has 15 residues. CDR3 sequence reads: CAISESGGSSYEQYF. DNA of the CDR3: TGTGCCATCAGTGAGTCGGGGGGGAGCTCCTACGAGCAGTACTTC.

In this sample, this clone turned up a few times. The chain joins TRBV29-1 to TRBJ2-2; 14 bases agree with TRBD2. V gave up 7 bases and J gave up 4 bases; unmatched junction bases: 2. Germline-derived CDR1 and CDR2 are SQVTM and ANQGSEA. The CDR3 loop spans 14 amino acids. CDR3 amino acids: CSATSGRGTGELFF. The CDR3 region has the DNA TGCAGCGCGACTAGCGGGAGGGGCACCGGGGAGCTGTTTTTT.

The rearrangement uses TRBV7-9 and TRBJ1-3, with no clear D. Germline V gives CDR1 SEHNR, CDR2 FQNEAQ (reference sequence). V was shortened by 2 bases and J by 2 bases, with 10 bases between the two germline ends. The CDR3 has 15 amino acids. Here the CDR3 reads CASSLRRGPGNTIYF. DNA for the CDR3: TGTGCCAGCAGCTTACGAAGAGGGCCTGGAAACACCATATATTTT.

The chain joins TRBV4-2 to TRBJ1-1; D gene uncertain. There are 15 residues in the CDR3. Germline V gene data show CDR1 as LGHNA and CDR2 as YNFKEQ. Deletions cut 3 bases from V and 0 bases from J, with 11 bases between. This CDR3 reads CASSQAGSLNTEAFF. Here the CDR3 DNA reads TGTGCCAGCAGCCAGGCGGGAAGTTTGAACACTGAAGCTTTCTTT.